This TCR beta chain was recovered during a study of cytomegalovirus exposure and HLA in healthy donors. Study details: Clustering assigned 81% of the approximately 400 genotyped donors to the Caucasian-associated ancestry cluster. Whole-study findings and limits: A later analysis associated around 17,000 TCR beta sequences with HLA alleles at a 0.05 false discovery rate.

This clone has just one count. Its target is not known. PCR employed 60 Vbeta and 13 Jbeta primers. Some clones are missing from TCRdb's copy, which holds only in-frame ones; the method was immunoSEQ multiplex PCR. The sample holds about 78,000 clones, 72% seen once. Per the germline V gene, CDR1 is LGHNA and CDR2 is YNFKEQ. With 1 base removed from V and 2 bases from J, the gap between germline ends came to 11 bases. The CDR3 has 15 amino acids. Sequencing input: PBMCs. The chain couples TRBV4-2 to TRBJ2-5, with D hard to call. This TCR was recovered from a woman aged 40 to 55 in good health and CMV-seropositive. The CDR3 region is CASSQGAGPQETQYF. CDR3 bases: TGTGCCAGCAGCCAAGGGGCAGGCCCACAAGAGACCCAGTACTTC.